This TCR beta chain came from a study of OX40 agonist ivuxolimab in advanced cancers. The wider study: Patients took ivuxolimab, an agonistic anti-OX40 (CD134) antibody. The mean age was approximately 56 years, ranging from about 20 to 90, with about 87% of participants male.

Sequencing was performed with immunoSEQ multiplex PCR; in TCRdb, only in-frame clones are kept and a portion is missing. There are about 79,000 clones in the sample; about 90% occur only once, and over 4% lies in the top ten. Study-wide points: The authors did not determine the antigen specificity of the expanded peripheral T cells.

Trimming cost V 0 bases and J 8 bases, with 15 bases left between them. Germline V lookup: CDR1 SGHDT, CDR2 YYEEEE. The CDR3 is 16 residues long. A note on this clone: Its antigen remains unknown.

The origin of this receptor is an adult with an advanced solid tumor such as melanoma, head and neck, liver or kidney cancer. Sequencing used CD4+ or CD8+ T cells sorted from blood, obtained in a trial of the OX40 agonist ivuxolimab. The chain links TRBV5-6 to TRBJ1-6; perhaps TRBD1 as D (5 bases). The CDR3 reads CASSLDGGYIDSPLHF. In DNA form, the CDR3 reads TGTGCCAGCAGCTTGGACGGGGGGTATATCGATTCACCCCTCCACTTT.